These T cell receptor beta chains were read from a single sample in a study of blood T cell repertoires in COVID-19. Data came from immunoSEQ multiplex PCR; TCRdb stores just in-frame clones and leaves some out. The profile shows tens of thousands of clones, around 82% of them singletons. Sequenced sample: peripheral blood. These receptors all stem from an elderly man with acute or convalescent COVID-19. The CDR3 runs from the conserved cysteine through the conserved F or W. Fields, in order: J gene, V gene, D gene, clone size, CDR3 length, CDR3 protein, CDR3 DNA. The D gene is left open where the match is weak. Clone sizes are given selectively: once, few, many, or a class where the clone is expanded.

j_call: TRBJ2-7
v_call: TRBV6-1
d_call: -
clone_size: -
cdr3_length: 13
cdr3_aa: CASSELAPYEQYF
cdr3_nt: TGTGCCAGCAGTGAACTAGCCCCCTACGAGCAGTACTTC

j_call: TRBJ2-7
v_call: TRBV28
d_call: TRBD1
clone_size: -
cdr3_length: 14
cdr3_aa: CASSLSGTGYEQYF
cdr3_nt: TGTGCCAGCAGTCTATCCGGGACAGGGTACGAGCAGTACTTC

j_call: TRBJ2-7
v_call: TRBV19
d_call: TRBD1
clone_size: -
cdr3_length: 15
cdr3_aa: CASSIVGTASYEQYF
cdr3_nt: TGTGCCAGTAGTATAGTTGGGACAGCTTCCTACGAGCAGTACTTC

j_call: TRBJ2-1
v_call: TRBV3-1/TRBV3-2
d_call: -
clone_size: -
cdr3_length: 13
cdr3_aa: CASSHRSGDEQFF
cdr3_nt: TGTGCCAGCAGCCATCGATCGGGGGATGAGCAGTTCTTC

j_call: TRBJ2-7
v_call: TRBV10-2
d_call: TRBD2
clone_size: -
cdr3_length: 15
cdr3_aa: CASRATSGSGYEQYF
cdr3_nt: TGCGCCAGCAGGGCAACTAGCGGGAGCGGTTACGAGCAGTACTTC

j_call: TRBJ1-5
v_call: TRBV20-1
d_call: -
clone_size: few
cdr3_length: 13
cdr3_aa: CSASKSYNQPQHF
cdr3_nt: TGCAGTGCTAGTAAGAGTTACAATCAGCCCCAGCATTTT

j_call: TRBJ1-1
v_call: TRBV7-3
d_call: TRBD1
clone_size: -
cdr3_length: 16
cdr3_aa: CASSSIGGRGPTEAFF
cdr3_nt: TGTGCCAGCAGCTCCATCGGGGGAAGGGGGCCCACTGAAGCTTTCTTT

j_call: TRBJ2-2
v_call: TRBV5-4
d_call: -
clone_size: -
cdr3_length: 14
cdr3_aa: CASSLGGGTGELFF
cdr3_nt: TGTGCCAGCAGCTTAGGGGGGGGCACCGGGGAGCTGTTTTTT

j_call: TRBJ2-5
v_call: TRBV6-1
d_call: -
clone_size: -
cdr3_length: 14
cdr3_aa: CASSEAWGRRAQYF
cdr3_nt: TGTGCCAGCAGTGAAGCGTGGGGGCGACGGGCCCAGTACTTC

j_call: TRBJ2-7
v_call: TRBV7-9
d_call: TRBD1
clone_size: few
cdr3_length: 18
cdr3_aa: CASSFDTTGGKMSYEQYF
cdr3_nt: TGTGCCAGCAGCTTCGACACCACAGGGGGCAAGATGTCCTACGAGCAGTACTTC

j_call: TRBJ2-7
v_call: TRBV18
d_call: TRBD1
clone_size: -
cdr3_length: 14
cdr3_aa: CASSPQQGGYEQYF
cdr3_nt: TGTGCCAGCTCACCGCAACAGGGGGGCTACGAGCAGTACTTC

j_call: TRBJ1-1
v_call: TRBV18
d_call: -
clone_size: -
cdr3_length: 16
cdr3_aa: CASSPGTIGENTEAFF
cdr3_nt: TGTGCCAGCTCACCAGGGACTATCGGGGAGAACACTGAAGCTTTCTTT

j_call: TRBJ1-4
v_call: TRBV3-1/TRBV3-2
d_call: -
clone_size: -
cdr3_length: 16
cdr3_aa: CASSQDLRGENEKLFF
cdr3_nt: TGTGCCAGCAGCCAAGATCTCCGGGGGGAGAATGAAAAACTGTTTTTT

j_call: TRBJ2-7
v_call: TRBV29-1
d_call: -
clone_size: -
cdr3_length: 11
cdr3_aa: CSVETAYEQYF
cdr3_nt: TGCAGCGTTGAGACAGCTTACGAGCAGTACTTC

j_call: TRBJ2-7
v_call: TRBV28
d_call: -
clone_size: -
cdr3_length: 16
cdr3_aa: CASSPWGVKSSYEQYF
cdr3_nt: TGTGCCAGCAGTCCATGGGGGGTAAAGAGCTCCTACGAGCAGTACTTC

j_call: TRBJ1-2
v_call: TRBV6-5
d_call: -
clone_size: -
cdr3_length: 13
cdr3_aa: CASSYREDYGYTF
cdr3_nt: TGTGCCAGCAGTTACAGGGAGGACTATGGCTACACCTTC

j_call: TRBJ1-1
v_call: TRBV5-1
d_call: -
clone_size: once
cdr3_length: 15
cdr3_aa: CASSADVAGLTEAFF
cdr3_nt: TGCGCCAGCAGCGCGGACGTGGCAGGGCTTACTGAAGCTTTCTTT

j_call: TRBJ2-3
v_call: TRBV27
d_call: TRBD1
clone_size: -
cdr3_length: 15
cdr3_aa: CASSLGTGRLDTQYF
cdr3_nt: TGTGCCAGCAGTTTGGGGACAGGGCGGTTAGATACGCAGTATTTT

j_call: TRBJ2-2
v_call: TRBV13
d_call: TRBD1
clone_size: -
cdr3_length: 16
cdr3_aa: CASSLGQGAGTGELFF
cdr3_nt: TGTGCCAGCAGCTTGGGACAGGGGGCTGGCACCGGGGAGCTGTTTTTT

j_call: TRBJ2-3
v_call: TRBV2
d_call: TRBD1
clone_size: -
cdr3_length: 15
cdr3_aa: CASSGTGFGTDTQYF
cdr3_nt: TGTGCCAGCAGTGGGACAGGTTTCGGAACAGATACGCAGTATTTT

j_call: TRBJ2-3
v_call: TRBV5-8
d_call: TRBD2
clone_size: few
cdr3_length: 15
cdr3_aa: CASKWDAGGADTQYF
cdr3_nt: TGTGCCAGCAAATGGGATGCGGGGGGGGCAGATACGCAGTATTTT

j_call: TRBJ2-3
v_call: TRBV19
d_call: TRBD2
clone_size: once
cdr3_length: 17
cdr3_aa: CASRGPNSGSSTDTQYF
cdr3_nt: TGTGCCAGTAGGGGCCCAAATAGCGGGAGTAGCACAGATACGCAGTATTTT

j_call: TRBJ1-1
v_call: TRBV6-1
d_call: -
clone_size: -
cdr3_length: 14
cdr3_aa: CASSEVQGGAEAFF
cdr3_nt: TGTGCCAGCAGTGAAGTCCAGGGCGGCGCTGAAGCTTTCTTT

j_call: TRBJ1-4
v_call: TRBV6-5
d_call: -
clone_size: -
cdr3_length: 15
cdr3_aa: CASTPGGAPNEKLFF
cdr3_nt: TGTGCCAGCACCCCTGGGGGGGCACCTAATGAAAAACTGTTTTTT

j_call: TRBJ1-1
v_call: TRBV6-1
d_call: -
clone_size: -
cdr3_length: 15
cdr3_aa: CASSEATGWNTEAFF
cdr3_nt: TGTGCCAGCAGTGAAGCTACAGGGTGGAACACTGAAGCTTTCTTT

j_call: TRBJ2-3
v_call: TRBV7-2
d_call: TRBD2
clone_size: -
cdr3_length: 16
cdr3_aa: CASSLYGGGITDTQYF
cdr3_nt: TGTGCCAGCAGCTTATACGGCGGGGGAATCACAGATACGCAGTATTTT

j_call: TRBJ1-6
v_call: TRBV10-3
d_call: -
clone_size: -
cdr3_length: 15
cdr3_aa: CAISESGSGNSPLHF
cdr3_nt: TGTGCCATCAGTGAATCGGGGTCCGGTAATTCACCCCTCCACTTT

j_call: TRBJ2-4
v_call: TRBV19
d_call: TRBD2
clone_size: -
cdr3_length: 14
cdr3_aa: CASSIGGGGNIQYF
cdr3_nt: TGTGCCAGTAGTATCGGGGGGGGCGGTAACATTCAGTACTTC

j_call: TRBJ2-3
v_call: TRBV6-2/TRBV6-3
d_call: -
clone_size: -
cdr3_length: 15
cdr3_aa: CASSWDTTSTDTQYF
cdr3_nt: TGTGCCAGCAGTTGGGACACTACTAGCACAGATACGCAGTATTTT

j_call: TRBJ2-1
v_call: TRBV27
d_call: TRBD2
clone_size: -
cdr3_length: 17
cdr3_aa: CASRNPGQAGVYNEQFF
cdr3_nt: TGTGCCAGCAGGAACCCTGGCCAAGCGGGGGTGTACAATGAGCAGTTCTTC

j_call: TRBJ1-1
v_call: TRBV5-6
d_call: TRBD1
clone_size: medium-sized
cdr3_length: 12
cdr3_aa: CASGRDSRGAFF
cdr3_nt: TGTGCCAGCGGTCGGGACAGCCGGGGAGCTTTCTTT

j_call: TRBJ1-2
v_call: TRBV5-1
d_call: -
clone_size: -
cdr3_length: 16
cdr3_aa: CASSLGGPRGNYGYTF
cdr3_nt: TGCGCCAGCAGCTTGGGAGGCCCACGTGGAAACTATGGCTACACCTTC

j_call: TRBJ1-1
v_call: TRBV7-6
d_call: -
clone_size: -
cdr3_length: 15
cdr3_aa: CASSSAPQGGTEAFF
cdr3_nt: TGTGCCAGCAGCTCCGCCCCGCAAGGGGGCACTGAAGCTTTCTTT